The 2 T cell receptor beta chains in this list originate from one sample, sequenced in a study of CD8 T cells in ankylosing spondylitis. TCRdb fed the 5' RACE reads into MiXCR, producing one record per CDR3 protein. The table includes 250,000 to 400,000 distinct CDR3 sequences, approximately 10% detected once. Sequencing was carried out using blood, either unsorted or a sorted T cell fraction (not recorded which). These TCRs come from a female donor with ankylosing spondylitis or in good health (not recorded which).

This clonotype has more than one count but fewer than ten. V is TRBV12-3 or TRBV12-4 and J is TRBJ2-7; D is perhaps TRBD1 (5 bases). The ends were cut back, 3 bases at V and 6 bases at J, with 12 bases in the middle. This CDR3 has 13 residues. CDR3 sequence reads: CASSLSQTGEQYF. Here the CDR3 DNA reads TGTGCCAGCAGTTTGTCGCAAACAGGCGAGCAGTACTTC.

The chain has TRBV12-3 or TRBV12-4 and TRBJ2-1; no definite D call. The CDR3 totals 12 residues. Trimming took off 5 bases at V and 8 bases at J, with 10 bases between the two ends. CDR3 region: CASSAVGYEQFF. CDR3 bases: TGTGCCAGCAGTGCCGTAGGGTATGAGCAGTTCTTC.